This TCR beta chain was sequenced during a study of shared clonotypes between healthy human individuals. As to this clone: Its antigen is undetermined.

Findings of the study overall: Naive subsets typically showed greater estimated richness than memory subsets.

Positively selected for CCR7, the CD45RO-negative cells used as naive CD8 cells excluded terminally differentiated effector memory CD45RA+ cells. The donors, all of them Caucasian adults, lived in Nashville, Tennessee. Produced via immunoSEQ multiplex PCR; TCRdb's table is partial and in-frame only. The sample lists roughly 550,000 clones, over 95% seen once, with roughly 0.1% in the top ten. This CDR3 is built from 14 residues. The germline gives CDR1 SGDLS, CDR2 YYNGEE. V lost 0 bases and J 6 bases, leaving 9 bases between the germline ends. The receptor's source is a woman under 40 in good health. The genes are TRBV9 and TRBJ2-2; D uncertain. The sample comprised naive CD8+ T cells sorted from blood. CDR3 sequence: CASSVVSAAGELFF. DNA for the CDR3: TGTGCCAGCAGCGTAGTTTCGGCCGCCGGGGAGCTGTTTTTT.